Listed here are 8 T cell receptor beta chains from one sample, sequenced in a study of T cell responses to AZD1222 COVID-19 vaccine (dated by TCRdb to about 2021). What the time point label conveys for this sample: about 28 days (+/-7) after the second vaccine dose. The treatment or condition label corresponds to: meningococcal conjugate vaccine given as trial control. The receptor library was made with the immunoSEQ multiplex PCR assay. TCRdb took over this immuneACCESS table, retaining in-frame rearrangements with V and J assigned. Such tables are incomplete; in checked studies, under half of the missing clones stem from an unresolved V gene, and the remainder is unexplained. This sample comprises about 76,000 clones, over 60% of them detected only once. The ten largest account for 27% of the sample. The specimen was peripheral blood, collected 28 days after the second dose of the MenACWY control vaccine. The receptors stem from an adult who received the MenACWY meningococcal vaccine as a control.

The chain is built from TRBV15 and TRBJ2-2, with TRBD1 matching over 7 bases. Unmatched junction bases numbered 7, after V lost 2 bases and J lost 4 bases. This CDR3 has 16 amino acids. Per germline, CDR1 LNHNV and CDR2 YYDKDF (reference sequence). CDR3: CATSRNRDRTTGELFF. The CDR3 DNA is TGTGCCACCAGCAGAAACCGGGACAGAACCACCGGGGAGCTGTTTTTT.

The chain carries TRBV4-1 and TRBJ1-1; D ambiguous. CDR1 is MGHRA, CDR2 YSYEKL, per germline. The V gene lost 6 bases and the J gene lost 1 base, with 15 bases spanning the gap. The CDR3 spans 15 residues. Here the CDR3 DNA reads TGCGCCAGCAGTCTGGCTGGGGTACAGAACACTGAAGCTTTCTTT. Protein: CASSLAGVQNTEAFF.

The chain combines TRBV5-4 with TRBJ2-7; D call uncertain. Germline CDR1 and CDR2: SGHNT and YYREEE (reference sequence). The ends were cut back, 4 bases at V and 0 bases at J, with 14 bases in the middle. This CDR3 is 15 amino acids long. CDR3 amino acids: CASSPNPQNSYEQYF. In DNA form, the CDR3 reads TGTGCCAGCAGCCCAAACCCACAGAACTCCTACGAGCAGTACTTC.

V and J are TRBV4-2 and TRBJ1-4, with D possibly being TRBD1 (5 bases). The CDR3 totals 14 residues. The germline V and J ends were trimmed by 4 bases and 3 bases, with 9 bases remaining between them. Germline assignment: CDR1 LGHNA and CDR2 YNFKEQ. DNA for the CDR3: TGTGCCAGCAGCCGAGGGGCTTCTAATGAAAAACTGTTTTTT. It specifies CASSRGASNEKLFF.

The V call is TRBV7-2, the J call TRBJ1-4; tentatively, D is TRBD1 (5 bases). The CDR3 is 14 amino acids. With 1 base removed from V and 11 bases from J, the gap between germline ends came to 14 bases. Germline V lookup: CDR1 SGHTA, CDR2 FQGNSA. CDR3 protein: CASSLGAGEEKLFF. In DNA form, the CDR3 reads TGTGCCAGCAGCTTAGGAGCGGGGGAGGAGAAACTGTTTTTT.

This clone appeared once. The chain is built from TRBV11-2 and TRBJ2-7; D is unclear. Germline values: CDR1 SGHAT, CDR2 FQNNGV. Trimming stripped 1 base from V and 6 bases from J, with 10 bases between. The CDR3 totals 13 residues. The CDR3 here is CASSLGGPSEQYF. The CDR3 bases are TGTGCCAGCAGCTTAGGTGGACCAAGCGAGCAGTACTTC.

J is TRBJ2-5 and V is TRBV11-2; TRBD2 is a possible D gene (6 bases). Deletions cut 5 bases from V and 2 bases from J, with 12 bases between. Germline CDR1 reads SGHAT; CDR2 reads FQNNGV. The length of the CDR3 is 14 residues. The CDR3 loop is CASSPGDWQETQYF. DNA of the CDR3: TGTGCCAGCAGCCCGGGGGACTGGCAAGAGACCCAGTACTTC. The full variable domain, with the rest looked up from reference TRBV11-2 and TRBJ2-5, is EAGVAQSPRYKIIEKRQSVAFWCNPISGHATLYWYQQILGQGPKLLIQFQNNGVVDDSQLPKDRFSAERLKGVDSTLKIQPAKLEDSAVYLCASSPGDWQETQYFGPGTRLLVL.

This chain joins TRBV5-6 and TRBJ1-2; D call uncertain. Between the trimmed V and J ends, which lost 0 bases and 4 bases, there was a span of 7 bases. The CDR3 runs 13 residues. Germline V gene sequence: CDR1 SGHDT, CDR2 YYEEEE. This CDR3 is CASSLGPFYGYTF. The CDR3 DNA reads as TGTGCCAGCAGCTTGGGACCCTTCTATGGCTACACCTTC.